This T cell receptor beta chain was obtained from a study of PD-L1 blockade in urothelial cancer. Across the study: The median number of T cells present in blood samples was around 150,000.

Clones were read by immunoSEQ multiplex PCR, and TCRdb kept only the in-frame ones, dropping some. The sample yields 84,000 or so clones, about 84% seen once. This sample's time point: pretreatment peripheral blood. The junction had 7 bases not matched to a gene; V was cut back by 5 bases and J by 0 bases. CDR3 length: 16 amino acids. Germline V gene lookup returns CDR1 SGHTA and CDR2 FQGNSA. V usage is TRBV7-2 and J usage is TRBJ2-4, with 7 bases identical to TRBD2. The starting material was PBMCs, obtained around atezolizumab (anti-PD-L1) treatment. The source is a man in his 60s with urothelial cancer. The CDR3 DNA sequence: TGTGCCAGCAGCCAGGAGGGCGGGGGAGCCAAAAACATTCAGTACTTC. This gives the protein CASSQEGGGAKNIQYF.